This T cell receptor (beta chain) came from a study of T cells in Graves' hyperthyroidism and ophthalmopathy. The TCR beta CDR3 regions underwent amplification using RNA transcripts as the source. Carried out on the TCR CDR3, a first-round RT-PCR used the HTBI primer set. TCRdb analysed the multiplex PCR reads with MiXCR anew, one entry per CDR3 protein. Of under 700,000 distinct CDR3 sequences listed, approximately 44% are singletons. The hyperthyroidism patients had all been newly diagnosed, and their disease duration was under 2 months. Their ages ranged from 18 to 65 years. Researchers barred patients who had uncontrolled infection, other autoimmune disease, pregnancy or lactation. This CDR3 has 15 amino acids. Germline V gene sequence: CDR1 SGHRS, CDR2 YFSETQ. V dropped 4 bases and J dropped 2 bases, with 13 bases sitting between them. This clonotype was picked up a small number of times. The antigen is unknown.

Broader study findings: Most clonotypes expanded in the thyroid (above 0.001) were also present in blood. Ophthalmopathy could be told apart from stable hyperthyroidism with a 13 V-J model.

The chain couples TRBV5-1 to TRBJ1-5, with a weak D call TRBD1 (5 bases). The TCR sequence derives from a woman aged 18-29 years with Graves' hyperthyroidism. The specimen sequenced was peripheral blood or thyroid tissue (not recorded which). The CDR3 region is CASSQEAGRNQPQHF. The CDR3 DNA reads as TGCGCCAGCAGCCAAGAGGCGGGACGCAATCAGCCCCAGCATTTT.